This T cell receptor beta chain comes out of a study of monozygotic twins with cystic fibrosis (TCRdb year 2021). Looking at the study overall: Around 3 micrograms of fragmented DNA went through around 16 PCR cycles to produce barcoded libraries. Data for three of the twin pairs had been reported previously in another context. On the day of blood sampling, twins were ranked among 980 or so cohort participants for weight-for-height and for FEVPerc (FEV1 disease centile). The study compared TCR beta repertoires within and between 16 monozygotic twin pairs with cystic fibrosis to assess genetic influence on V and J gene usage. Ten female and six male twin pairs, aged roughly 2.0 to 36.4 years (median roughly 9.3 years) and mostly children and adolescents, were included in the cohort. On the study overall, not on this receptor specifically: Simpson clonality was generally low (median around 0.0095), suggesting a naive-dominated repertoire, with higher clonality in the most severely affected patients. V gene usage was most similar to the co-twin for 13 of 16 pairs, and J usage for 8 of 16 pairs, suggesting genetic constraints. The cohort was small, and no association was found between shared CDR3 numbers and age, concordance or disease severity. Monozygotic CF twin pairs shared significantly more nucleotide-identical clonotypes within each pair than unrelated CF individuals shared with one another (P = 0.000026, Mann-Whitney).

Spanning cysteine to phenylalanine, the CDR3 consists of 14 amino acids. Left in the record is the CDR3 DNA by itself, 42 bases read in frame from the first base. The CDR1 and CDR2 encoded by the germline V gene are SGHDT and YYEEEE. V loses 3 bases of germline sequence and J loses 7 bases, and the interval between the two ends is 11 bases. TCR beta CDR3 regions were amplified by multiplex PCR using the immunoSEQ immune profiling system, following the manufacturer's instructions. Sequencing was performed on an Illumina NextSeq system. The original pipeline was this. Sequence data were processed on the immunoSEQ Analyzer platform, and clonality was computed as the square root of Simpson's index of productive rearrangements. Similarity in V and J usage was quantified by Jensen-Shannon distance, and CDR3 generation probabilities were calculated with OLGA. Shared CDR3 sequences were searched against the immuneACCESS database (August 2020) and VDJdb (December 2020). Here the immuneACCESS table is served through TCRdb, limited to in-frame sequences with V and J called. Missing clones are a known gap in these copies; in checked studies unresolved V genes cover under half, and the rest lacks a known reason. The DNA gave D and trimming, while V, J and clone size come from that table. The sample table shows about 9,500 clones, and roughly 98% are seen once. The ten largest clonotypes hold approximately 0.22% of the sample.

The table lists this clone with a count of one. Its antigen is unknown. Base qualities are not at hand, and no much larger clone is one base apart. The twin pairs came from the European Cystic Fibrosis Twin and Sibling Study Cohort, which recruited patients from about 160 CF clinics across 14 European countries. Zygosity and CFTR genotype were verified in-house, with zygosity tested by multiplex PCR of nine short tandem repeat loci. Peripheral blood was sampled from each twin, and clinical parameters were recorded on the day of blood sampling. Genomic DNA was isolated from peripheral blood cells with phenol/chloroform and kept in TE buffer at 4 degrees C.

The receptor's source is a girl aged 2 to 9 with cystic fibrosis. The sample was blood. Recombination connected TRBV5-6 to TRBJ1-6, with no confidently assigned D gene. The CDR3 corresponds to CASSSMTENSPLHF. The DNA sequence is TGTGCCAGCAGCTCAATGACGGAGAATTCACCCCTCCACTTT.